This T cell receptor beta chain was sequenced in a study of radiotherapy plus CTLA-4 blockade in lung cancer. Findings and limits, study-wide: In blood, after radiotherapy plus ipilimumab, tumor-derived TCR clones expanded.

Assay: immunoSEQ multiplex PCR; the TCRdb copy retains only in-frame clones and omits some. The table shows under 40,000 clones, with 70% occurring only once. V dropped 5 bases and J dropped 7 bases, with 17 bases sitting between them. The CDR3 runs 14 residues. Germline CDR1 and CDR2: SGHTA and FQGNSA. This clone turned up a few times. Its antigen is not known. The sequencing used peripheral blood, collected from a patient treated with radiotherapy plus ipilimumab. The TCR originated in a human donor with non-small cell lung cancer who had stable disease on radiotherapy plus ipilimumab. This chain uses TRBV7-2 with TRBJ1-2; no definite D call. In nucleotides, the CDR3 is TGTGCCAGCAGCCCCCGCCCCGGTATGGGTGGCTACACCTTC. Protein product: CASSPRPGMGGYTF.